These 21 T cell receptor beta chains originate from one sample sequenced in a study of shared clonotypes between healthy human individuals. Sequencing used immunoSEQ multiplex PCR; TCRdb keeps in-frame clones, though not all of them. This table holds 190,000 or so clones, approximately 70% found once. The source material was memory CD4+ T cells sorted from blood. The subset was: CD45RA-negative fraction. These receptors originate from a man under 40 in good health.

The chain employs TRBV10-3 and TRBJ2-5; D call uncertain. Deletions cut 0 bases from V and 5 bases from J, with 4 bases between. Germline-derived CDR1 and CDR2 are ENHRY and SYGVKD. The CDR3 sequence is 12 residues long. The CDR3 sequence: CAISESWETQYF. As DNA, the CDR3 is TGTGCCATCAGTGAGTCCTGGGAGACCCAGTACTTC.

The chain carries TRBV30 and TRBJ2-1; D possibly corresponds to TRBD2 (6 bases). There are 13 residues in the CDR3. Trimming left V 4 bases short and J 5 bases short, with 12 bases between. Looked up from germline, CDR1 is GTSNPN and CDR2 is SVGIG (reference sequence). The CDR3 DNA reads TGTGCCTGGAATAGTAGGAGGGACAATGAGCAGTTCTTC. As protein: CAWNSRRDNEQFF.

A word on this clone: Additional DNA sequences in this sample encode the identical CDR3. The rearrangement links TRBV7-2 to TRBJ2-5; no clear D. The CDR3 runs 13 residues. Trimming shortened V by 6 bases and J by 4 bases, and 12 bases separated the two germline ends. Germline assignment: CDR1 SGHTA and CDR2 FQGNSA. CDR3 residues: CASSSGWGETQYF. The CDR3 bases are TGTGCCAGCAGTTCCGGTTGGGGAGAGACCCAGTACTTC.

A few counts support this clone. The chain is built from TRBV7-2 and TRBJ2-7; maybe TRBD2 (5 bases). Germline assignment: CDR1 SGHTA and CDR2 FQGNSA. With 2 bases removed from V and 5 bases from J, the gap between germline ends came to 13 bases. The CDR3 runs 14 residues. CDR3 protein: CASSLTLASNEQYF. The CDR3, as DNA: TGTGCCAGCAGCTTAACGCTAGCATCCAACGAGCAGTACTTC.

This clone was seen a handful of times. The rearrangement uses TRBV6-5 and TRBJ1-2; a possible D gene is TRBD1 (5 bases). This CDR3 is built from 12 residues. The germline V and J ends were trimmed by 6 bases and 5 bases, with 10 bases remaining between them. CDR1 is MNHEY, CDR2 SVGAGI, per germline. In DNA form, the CDR3 reads TGTGCCAGCAGCGGGAGGGGATATGGCTACACCTTC. Translating gives CASSGRGYGYTF.

A word on this clone: Other DNA sequences in the same sample also yield this CDR3. The genes are TRBV18 and TRBJ2-1, with D uncertain. The CDR3 contains 13 residues. CDR1 KGHSH and CDR2 LQKENI come from the germline V gene. The ends were cut back, 0 bases at V and 4 bases at J, with 4 bases in the middle. DNA of the CDR3: TGTGCCAGCTCACCACCTAGTTACAATGAGCAGTTCTTC. Its protein product is CASSPPSYNEQFF.

The V gene is TRBV27, the J gene TRBJ2-2, with D perhaps TRBD2 (5 bases). Germline V gene data show CDR1 as MNHEY and CDR2 as SMNVEV (reference sequence). The V gene lost 4 bases and the J gene lost 2 bases, with 14 bases spanning the gap. There are 16 residues in the CDR3. The CDR3 loop reads CASSSAGQPNTGELFF. The CDR3 DNA reads TGTGCCAGCAGTTCGGCGGGCCAGCCTAACACCGGGGAGCTGTTTTTT.

CDR3 sequence reads: CASSFQGGYTYEQYF. DNA of the CDR3: TGTGCCAGCAGCTTTCAAGGGGGGTACACCTACGAGCAGTACTTC. This chain joins TRBV11-2 and TRBJ2-7, with D possibly being TRBD1 or TRBD2 (6 bases each). V was cut by 3 bases and J by 2 bases, with 14 bases left in between. The length of the CDR3 is 15 residues. Per germline, CDR1 SGHAT and CDR2 FQNNGV.

V usage is TRBV6-5 and J usage is TRBJ2-3; 7 bases are shared with TRBD2. The CDR3 consists of 13 residues. Losses at the gene ends were 10 bases for V and 2 bases for J; bases not matched to a gene: 6. Germline V gene lookup returns CDR1 MNHEY and CDR2 SVGAGI. The chain's CDR3 is CATTSTNTDTQYF. Here the CDR3 DNA reads TGTGCCACGACTAGCACAAACACAGATACGCAGTATTTT.

The J gene is TRBJ2-7, the V gene TRBV2; weak D call: TRBD2 (6 bases). Trimming pared 6 bases from V and 0 bases from J, leaving 12 bases between. CDR3 length equals 14 residues. Per the germline V gene, CDR1 is SNHLY and CDR2 is FYNNEI. CDR3 nucleotide sequence: TGTGCCAGCAGCAGGGACTCTCTCTCCTACGAGCAGTACTTC. Translation: CASSRDSLSYEQYF.

The genes are TRBV18 and TRBJ1-2; D not certain. The V end lost 3 bases, the J end lost 6 bases, and 8 bases lay between the germline ends. Germline V gene sequence: CDR1 KGHSH, CDR2 LQKENI. The CDR3 is made up of 12 amino acids. The DNA of the CDR3 is TGTGCCAGCTCACCCGGACGGGATGGCTACACCTTC. Protein product: CASSPGRDGYTF.

The chain employs TRBV7-8 and TRBJ2-3; a possible D gene is TRBD2 (7 bases). The CDR3 has 15 residues. V was shortened by 1 base and J by 2 bases, with 10 bases between the two germline ends. In germline, CDR1 is SGHVS, CDR2 FQNEAQ. The CDR3 is CASSLGGGHTDTQYF. As DNA, the CDR3 is TGTGCCAGCAGCTTAGGCGGGGGCCACACAGATACGCAGTATTTT. Filled out from reference TRBV7-8 and TRBJ2-3, the complete variable domain reads GAGVSQSPRYKVAKRGQDVALRCDPISGHVSLFWYQQALGQGPEFLTYFQNEAQLDKSGLPSDRFFAERPEGSVSTLKIQRTQQEDSAVYLCASSLGGGHTDTQYFGPGTRLTVL.

CDR3: CASSLTGTNEKLFF. The CDR3 DNA reads TGTGCCAGCAGCTTGACAGGGACGAATGAAAAACTGTTTTTT. This chain joins TRBV5-4 and TRBJ1-4; D perhaps matches TRBD1 (6 bases). The CDR3 length is 14 residues. The V end lost 1 base, the J end lost 5 bases, and 9 bases lay between the germline ends. CDR1 and CDR2 (germline): SGHNT, YYREEE (reference sequence).

The chain recombines TRBV7-9 with TRBJ2-7, with D maybe TRBD1 (5 bases). The V and J ends lost 0 bases and 7 bases respectively, with 16 bases between them. The germline CDR1 and CDR2 sequences are SEHNR and FQNEAQ (reference sequence). This CDR3 comprises 15 residues. This CDR3 reads CASSLAGNLGAEQYF. The CDR3 DNA reads as TGTGCCAGCAGCTTAGCAGGGAATCTTGGGGCGGAGCAGTACTTC.

Ten or more counts support this clone. This chain uses TRBV15 with TRBJ2-7, with 8 bases that match TRBD1. CDR1 and CDR2 (germline): LNHNV, YYDKDF (reference sequence). With V trimmed by 4 bases and J by 4 bases, 15 bases remained unmatched. The CDR3 runs 17 residues. The CDR3 DNA sequence: TGTGCCACCAGCACCGCCCAAGACAGGGGCCCTAAATACGAGCAGTACTTC. It is translated as CATSTAQDRGPKYEQYF.

The J gene is TRBJ2-3, the V gene TRBV2, with D perhaps matching TRBD1 or TRBD2 (6 bases each). V lost 4 bases and J lost 0, with 11 bases in between. The CDR3 length is 15 residues. CDR1 and CDR2 (germline): SNHLY, FYNNEI. The CDR3 sequence is CASSGGAGSTDTQYF. The DNA for the CDR3 is TGTGCCAGCAGTGGGGGGGCAGGTAGCACAGATACGCAGTATTTT. The full variable domain, in which reference TRBV2 and TRBJ2-3 provide the parts outside the CDR3, is EPEVTQTPSHQVTQMGQEVILRCVPISNHLYFYWYRQILGQKVEFLVSFYNNEISEKSEIFDDQFSVERPDGSNFTLKIRSTKLEDSAMYFCASSGGAGSTDTQYFGPGTRLTVL.

This sequence joins TRBV7-3 and TRBJ2-1, with D perhaps TRBD2 (5 bases). Germline CDR1 is SGHTA and CDR2 is FQGTGA. V lost 8 bases and J 5 bases, leaving 10 bases between the germline ends. There are 12 residues in the CDR3. CDR3 amino acids: CASGSSHNEQFF. CDR3 nucleotides: TGTGCCAGCGGGAGTTCCCACAATGAGCAGTTCTTC.

The chain employs TRBV20-1 and TRBJ2-1; D is perhaps TRBD2 (6 bases). This CDR3 is 11 amino acids long. The V end lost 6 bases, the J end lost 7 bases, and 10 bases lay between the germline ends. The V gene's germline CDR1 is DFQATT and CDR2 SNEGSKA (reference sequence). The CDR3 sequence: CSARLVNEQFF. The CDR3, as DNA: TGCAGTGCCAGACTAGTTAATGAGCAGTTCTTC.

This clone has just a few counts. The chain couples TRBV5-4 to TRBJ1-2, with 8 bases identical to TRBD1. Germline CDR1 is SGHNT and CDR2 is YYREEE (reference sequence). V gave up 3 bases and J gave up 4 bases; unmatched junction bases: 8. CDR3 size: 15 residues. CDR3 in amino acids: CASSSDREGFYGYTF. CDR3 coding DNA: TGTGCCAGCAGCTCGGACAGGGAGGGATTCTATGGCTACACCTTC.

J is TRBJ2-3 and V is TRBV29-1; D unclear. The CDR3 is 14 residues long. V was pared by 4 bases and J by 0 bases, with 11 bases between. Germline CDR1 and CDR2: SQVTM and ANQGSEA. CDR3 coding DNA: TGCAGCGTTGGTCTGGCCAGTAGCACAGATACGCAGTATTTT. Residues: CSVGLASSTDTQYF.

The sample holds a few counts of this clone. CDR3 sequence (DNA): TGCGCCAGCAGCCAAGACTGGTGGGCAAACGAGCAGTACTTC. This gives the protein CASSQDWWANEQYF. V usage is TRBV4-3 and J usage is TRBJ2-7; D ambiguous. V lost 0 bases and J lost 5, with 11 bases in between. The CDR3 loop spans 14 amino acids. CDR1 and CDR2 from the germline V gene are LGHNA and YSLEER.